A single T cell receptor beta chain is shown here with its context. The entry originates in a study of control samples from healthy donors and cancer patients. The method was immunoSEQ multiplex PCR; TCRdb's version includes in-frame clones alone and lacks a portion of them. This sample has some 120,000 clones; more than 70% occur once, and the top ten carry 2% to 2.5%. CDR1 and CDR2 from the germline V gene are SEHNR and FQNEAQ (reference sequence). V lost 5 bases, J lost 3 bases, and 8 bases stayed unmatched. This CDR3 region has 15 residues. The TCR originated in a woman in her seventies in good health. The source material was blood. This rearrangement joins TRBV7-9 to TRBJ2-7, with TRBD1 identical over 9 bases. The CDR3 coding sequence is TGTGCCAGCAGCGGCCGGGACAGGGACTTCTACGAGCAGTACTTC. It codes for CASSGRDRDFYEQYF.